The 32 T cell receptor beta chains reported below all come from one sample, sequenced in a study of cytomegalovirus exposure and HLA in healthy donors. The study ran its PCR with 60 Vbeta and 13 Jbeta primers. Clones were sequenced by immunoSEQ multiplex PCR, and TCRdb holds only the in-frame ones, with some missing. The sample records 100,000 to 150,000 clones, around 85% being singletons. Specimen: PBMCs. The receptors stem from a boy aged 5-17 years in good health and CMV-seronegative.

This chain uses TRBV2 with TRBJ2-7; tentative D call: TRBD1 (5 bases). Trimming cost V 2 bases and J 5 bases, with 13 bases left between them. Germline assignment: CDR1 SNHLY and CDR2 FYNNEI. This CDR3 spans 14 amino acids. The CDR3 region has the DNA TGTGCCAGCAGTGAAAAGGGAAGGGGCCACGAGCAGTACTTC. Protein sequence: CASSEKGRGHEQYF. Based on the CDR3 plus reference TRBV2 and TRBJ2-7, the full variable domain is EPEVTQTPSHQVTQMGQEVILRCVPISNHLYFYWYRQILGQKVEFLVSFYNNEISEKSEIFDDQFSVERPDGSNFTLKIRSTKLEDSAMYFCASSEKGRGHEQYFGPGTRLTVT.

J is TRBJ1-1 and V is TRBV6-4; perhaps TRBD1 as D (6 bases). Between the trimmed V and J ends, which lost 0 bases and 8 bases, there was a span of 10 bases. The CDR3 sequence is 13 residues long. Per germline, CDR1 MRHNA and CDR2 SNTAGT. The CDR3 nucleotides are TGTGCCAGCAGTGACTCTGGGGGCTCGGAAGCTTTCTTT. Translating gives CASSDSGGSEAFF.

The CDR3 loop is CASSPTSEETQYF. CDR3 nucleotides: TGTGCCAGCAGCCCGACTAGCGAGGAGACCCAGTACTTC. V and J are TRBV5-4 and TRBJ2-5; 8 bases agree with TRBD2. Germline-derived CDR1 and CDR2 are SGHNT and YYREEE (reference sequence). With 4 bases clipped from V and 5 bases from J, the junction kept 4 bases outside the gene matches. The length of the CDR3 is 13 residues.

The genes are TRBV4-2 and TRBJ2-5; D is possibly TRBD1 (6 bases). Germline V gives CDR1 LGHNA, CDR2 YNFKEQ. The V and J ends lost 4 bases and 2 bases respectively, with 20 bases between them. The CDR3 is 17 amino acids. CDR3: CASSLQSGTRGQETQYF. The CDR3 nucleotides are TGTGCCAGCAGCCTCCAATCCGGGACAAGGGGACAAGAGACCCAGTACTTC.

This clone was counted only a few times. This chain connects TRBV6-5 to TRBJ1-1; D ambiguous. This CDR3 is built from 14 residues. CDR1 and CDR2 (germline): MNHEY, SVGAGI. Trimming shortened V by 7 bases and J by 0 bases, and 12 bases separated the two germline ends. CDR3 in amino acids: CASNPGGMNTEAFF. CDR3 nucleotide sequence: TGTGCCAGCAACCCGGGAGGTATGAACACTGAAGCTTTCTTT.

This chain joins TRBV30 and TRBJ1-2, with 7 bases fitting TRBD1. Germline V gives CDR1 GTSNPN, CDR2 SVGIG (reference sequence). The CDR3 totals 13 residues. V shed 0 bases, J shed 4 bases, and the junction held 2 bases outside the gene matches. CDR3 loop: CAWSVGTAYGYTF. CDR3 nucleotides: TGTGCCTGGAGTGTTGGGACAGCCTATGGCTACACCTTC.

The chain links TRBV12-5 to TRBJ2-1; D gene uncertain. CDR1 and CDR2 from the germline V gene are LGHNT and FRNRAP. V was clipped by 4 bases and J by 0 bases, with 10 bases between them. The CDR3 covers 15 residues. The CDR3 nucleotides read TGTGCTAGTGGTTCCCGCTCCTACTCCTACAATGAGCAGTTCTTC. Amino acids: CASGSRSYSYNEQFF.

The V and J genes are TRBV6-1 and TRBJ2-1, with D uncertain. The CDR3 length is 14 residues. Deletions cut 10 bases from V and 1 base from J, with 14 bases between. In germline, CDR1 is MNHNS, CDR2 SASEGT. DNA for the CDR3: TGTGCCACGACTCCCGATATTTCCTACAATGAGCAGTTCTTC. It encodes CATTPDISYNEQFF.

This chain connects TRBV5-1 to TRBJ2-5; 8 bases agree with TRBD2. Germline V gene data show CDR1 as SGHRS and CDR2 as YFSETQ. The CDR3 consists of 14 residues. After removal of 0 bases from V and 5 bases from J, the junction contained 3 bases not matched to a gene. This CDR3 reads CASSLGLAWETQYF. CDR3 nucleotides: TGCGCCAGCAGCTTGGGACTAGCGTGGGAGACCCAGTACTTC.

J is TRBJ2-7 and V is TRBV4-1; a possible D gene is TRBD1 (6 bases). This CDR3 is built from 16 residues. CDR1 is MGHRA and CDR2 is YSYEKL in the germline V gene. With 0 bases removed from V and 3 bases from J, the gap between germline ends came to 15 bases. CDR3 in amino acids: CASSQEESGVNYEQYF. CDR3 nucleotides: TGCGCCAGCAGCCAAGAAGAGTCAGGGGTTAACTACGAGCAGTACTTC.

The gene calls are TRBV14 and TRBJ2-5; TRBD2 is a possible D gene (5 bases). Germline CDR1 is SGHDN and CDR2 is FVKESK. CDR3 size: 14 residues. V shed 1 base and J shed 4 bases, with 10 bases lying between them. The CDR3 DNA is TGTGCCAGCAGCCAAGCTTGGCGGGTAGAGACCCAGTACTTC. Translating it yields CASSQAWRVETQYF.

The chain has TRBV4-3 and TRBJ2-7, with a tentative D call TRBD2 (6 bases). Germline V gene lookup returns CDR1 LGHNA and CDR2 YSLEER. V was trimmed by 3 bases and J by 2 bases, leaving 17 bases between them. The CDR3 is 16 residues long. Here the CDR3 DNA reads TGCGCCAGCAGCCACACCTTTGGGGGGAGTACCTACGAGCAGTACTTC. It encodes CASSHTFGGSTYEQYF.

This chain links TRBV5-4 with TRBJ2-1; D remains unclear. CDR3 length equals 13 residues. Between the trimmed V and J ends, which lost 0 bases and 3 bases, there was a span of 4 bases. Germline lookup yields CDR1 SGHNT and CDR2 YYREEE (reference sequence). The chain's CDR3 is CASSLDSYNEQFF. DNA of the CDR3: TGTGCCAGCAGCTTGGACAGCTACAATGAGCAGTTCTTC.

CDR3 sequence reads: CASSSERQRAYEQYF. The CDR3 region has the DNA TGTGCCAGCAGCTCGGAGAGACAGAGAGCCTACGAGCAGTACTTC. The chain has TRBV5-6 and TRBJ2-7, with TRBD1 as a possible D gene (5 bases). The CDR3 totals 15 residues. Trimming shortened V by 3 bases and J by 2 bases, and 15 bases separated the two germline ends. From germline, CDR1 is SGHDT and CDR2 YYEEEE.

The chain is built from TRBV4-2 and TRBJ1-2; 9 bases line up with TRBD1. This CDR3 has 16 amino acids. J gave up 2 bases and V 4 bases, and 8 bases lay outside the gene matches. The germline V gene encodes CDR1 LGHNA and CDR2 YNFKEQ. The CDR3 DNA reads TGTGCCAGCAGCCGGACGGGACAGGGATTCAACTATGGCTACACCTTC. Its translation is CASSRTGQGFNYGYTF.

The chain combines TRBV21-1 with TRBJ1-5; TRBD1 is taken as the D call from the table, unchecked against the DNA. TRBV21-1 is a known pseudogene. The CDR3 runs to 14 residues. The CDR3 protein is CASRTGGSNQPQHF. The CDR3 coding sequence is TGTGCCAGCAGGACAGGGGGAAGCAATCAGCCCCAGCATTTT.

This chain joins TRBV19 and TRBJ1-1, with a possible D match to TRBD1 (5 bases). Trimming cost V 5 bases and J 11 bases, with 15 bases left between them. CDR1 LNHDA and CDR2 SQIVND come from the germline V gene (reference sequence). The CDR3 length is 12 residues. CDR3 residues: CASSFHDSGAFF. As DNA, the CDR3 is TGTGCCAGTAGTTTCCACGACAGTGGGGCTTTCTTT.

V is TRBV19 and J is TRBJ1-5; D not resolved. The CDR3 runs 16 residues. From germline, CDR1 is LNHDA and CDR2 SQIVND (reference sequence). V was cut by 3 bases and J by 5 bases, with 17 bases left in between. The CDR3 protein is CASSMSGVRGDQPQHF. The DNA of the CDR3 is TGTGCCAGTAGTATGAGCGGAGTAAGAGGCGATCAGCCCCAGCATTTT.

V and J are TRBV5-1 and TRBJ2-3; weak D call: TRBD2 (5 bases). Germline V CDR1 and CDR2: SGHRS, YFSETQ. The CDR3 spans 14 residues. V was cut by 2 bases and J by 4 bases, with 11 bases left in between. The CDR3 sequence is CASSLTRTADTQYF. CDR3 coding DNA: TGCGCCAGCAGCTTAACTAGGACCGCAGATACGCAGTATTTT.

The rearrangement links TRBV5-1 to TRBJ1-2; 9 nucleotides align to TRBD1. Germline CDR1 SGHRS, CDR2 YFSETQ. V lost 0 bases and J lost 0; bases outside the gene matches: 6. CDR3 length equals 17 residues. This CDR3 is CASSLVDRGAANYGYTF. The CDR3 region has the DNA TGCGCCAGCAGCTTGGTTGACAGGGGGGCAGCTAACTATGGCTACACCTTC.

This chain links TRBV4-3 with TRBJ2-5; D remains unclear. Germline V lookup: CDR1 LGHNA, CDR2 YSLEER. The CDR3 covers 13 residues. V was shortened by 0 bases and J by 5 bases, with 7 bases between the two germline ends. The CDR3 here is CASSQELRETQYF. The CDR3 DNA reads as TGCGCCAGCAGCCAAGAGCTTCGGGAGACCCAGTACTTC.

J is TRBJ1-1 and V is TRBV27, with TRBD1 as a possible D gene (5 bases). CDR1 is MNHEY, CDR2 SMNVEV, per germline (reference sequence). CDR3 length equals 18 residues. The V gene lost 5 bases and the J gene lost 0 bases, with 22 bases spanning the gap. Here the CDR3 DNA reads TGTGCCAGCAGTCCGTTATGGGGGGTTGAGGGGATGAACACTGAAGCTTTCTTT. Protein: CASSPLWGVEGMNTEAFF.

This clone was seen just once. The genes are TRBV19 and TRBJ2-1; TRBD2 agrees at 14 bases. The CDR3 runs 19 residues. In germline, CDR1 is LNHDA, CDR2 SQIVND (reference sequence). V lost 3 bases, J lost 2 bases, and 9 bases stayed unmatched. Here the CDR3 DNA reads TGTGCCAGTAGTATTGGGACCGGGACTAGCGGGAGACCCTACAATGAGCAGTTCTTC. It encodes CASSIGTGTSGRPYNEQFF.

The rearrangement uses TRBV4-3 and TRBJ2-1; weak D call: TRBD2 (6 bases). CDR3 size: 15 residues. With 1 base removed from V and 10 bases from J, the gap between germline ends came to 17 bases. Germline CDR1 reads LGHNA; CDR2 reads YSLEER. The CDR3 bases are TGCGCCAGCAGCCAAGTGCTTCCCTCGGCGGGGGAGCAGTTCTTC. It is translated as CASSQVLPSAGEQFF.

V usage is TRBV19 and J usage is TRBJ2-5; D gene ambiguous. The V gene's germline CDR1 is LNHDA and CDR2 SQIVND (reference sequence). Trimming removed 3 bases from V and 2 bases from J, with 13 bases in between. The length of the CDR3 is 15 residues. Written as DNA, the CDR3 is TGTGCCAGTAGTATTGTCCGAAAGAGACAAGAGACCCAGTACTTC. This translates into CASSIVRKRQETQYF.

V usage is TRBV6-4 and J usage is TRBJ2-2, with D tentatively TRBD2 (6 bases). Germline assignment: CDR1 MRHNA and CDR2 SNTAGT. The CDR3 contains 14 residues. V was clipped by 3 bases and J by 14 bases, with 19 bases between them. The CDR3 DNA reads TGTGCCAGCAGTGAGGAACTAGGAACGGGAGCCCTGTTTTTT. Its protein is CASSEELGTGALFF.

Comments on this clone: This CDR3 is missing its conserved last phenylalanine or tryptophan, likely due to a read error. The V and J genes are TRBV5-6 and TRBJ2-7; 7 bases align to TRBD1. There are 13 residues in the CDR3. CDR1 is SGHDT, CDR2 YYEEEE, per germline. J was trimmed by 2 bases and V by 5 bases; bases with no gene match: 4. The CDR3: CASRTTGTYEQYL. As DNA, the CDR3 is TGTGCCAGCAGAACGACAGGGACCTACGAGCAGTACCTC.

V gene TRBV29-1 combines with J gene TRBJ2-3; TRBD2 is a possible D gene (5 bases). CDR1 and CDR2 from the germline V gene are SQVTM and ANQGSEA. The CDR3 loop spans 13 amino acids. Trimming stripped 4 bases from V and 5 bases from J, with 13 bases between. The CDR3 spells CSVVGRARDTQYF. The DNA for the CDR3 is TGCAGCGTTGTAGGGCGGGCTAGAGATACGCAGTATTTT.

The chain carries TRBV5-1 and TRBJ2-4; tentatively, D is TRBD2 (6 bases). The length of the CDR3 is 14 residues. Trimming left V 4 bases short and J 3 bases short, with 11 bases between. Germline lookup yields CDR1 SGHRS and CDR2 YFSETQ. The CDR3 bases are TGCGCCAGCAGCACGGGGGACGTCAAAAACATTCAGTACTTC. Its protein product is CASSTGDVKNIQYF. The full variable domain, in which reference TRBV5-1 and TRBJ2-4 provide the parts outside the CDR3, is KAGVTQTPRYLIKTRGQQVTLSCSPISGHRSVSWYQQTPGQGLQFLFEYFSETQRNKGNFPGRFSGRQFSNSRSEMNVSTLELGDSALYLCASSTGDVKNIQYFGAGTRLSVL.

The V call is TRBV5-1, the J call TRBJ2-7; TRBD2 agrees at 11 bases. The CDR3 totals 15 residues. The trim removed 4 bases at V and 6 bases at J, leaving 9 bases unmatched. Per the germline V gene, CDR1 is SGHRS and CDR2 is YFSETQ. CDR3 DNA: TGCGCCAGCAGCGACGTGACTAGCGGGATGGGCGAGCAGTACTTC. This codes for CASSDVTSGMGEQYF.

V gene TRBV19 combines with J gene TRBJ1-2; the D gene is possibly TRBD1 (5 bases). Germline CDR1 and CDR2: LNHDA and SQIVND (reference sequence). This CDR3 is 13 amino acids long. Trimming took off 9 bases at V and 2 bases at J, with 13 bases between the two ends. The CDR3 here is CASRAGMNYGYTF. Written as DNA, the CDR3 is TGTGCCAGCAGGGCAGGGATGAACTATGGCTACACCTTC.

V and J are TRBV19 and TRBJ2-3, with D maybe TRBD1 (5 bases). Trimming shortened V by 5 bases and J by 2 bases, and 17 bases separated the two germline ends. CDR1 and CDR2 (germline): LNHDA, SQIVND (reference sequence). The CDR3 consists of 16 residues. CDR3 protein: CASSAAHRRYTDTQYF. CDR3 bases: TGTGCCAGTAGTGCAGCCCACAGGAGATACACAGATACGCAGTATTTT.